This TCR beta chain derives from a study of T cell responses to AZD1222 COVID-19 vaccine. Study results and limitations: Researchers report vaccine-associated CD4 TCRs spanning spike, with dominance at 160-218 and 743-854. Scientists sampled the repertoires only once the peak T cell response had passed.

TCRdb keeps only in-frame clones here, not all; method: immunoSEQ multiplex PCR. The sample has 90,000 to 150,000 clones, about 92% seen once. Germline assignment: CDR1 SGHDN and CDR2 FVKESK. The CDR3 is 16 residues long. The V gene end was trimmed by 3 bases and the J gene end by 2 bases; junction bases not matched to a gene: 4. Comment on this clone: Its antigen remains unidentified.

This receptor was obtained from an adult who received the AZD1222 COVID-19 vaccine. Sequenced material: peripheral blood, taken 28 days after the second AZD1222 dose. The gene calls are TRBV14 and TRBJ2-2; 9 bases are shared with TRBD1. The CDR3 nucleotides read TGTGCCAGCAGCCACGGGACAGGGATAAACACCGGGGAGCTGTTTTTT. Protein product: CASSHGTGINTGELFF.